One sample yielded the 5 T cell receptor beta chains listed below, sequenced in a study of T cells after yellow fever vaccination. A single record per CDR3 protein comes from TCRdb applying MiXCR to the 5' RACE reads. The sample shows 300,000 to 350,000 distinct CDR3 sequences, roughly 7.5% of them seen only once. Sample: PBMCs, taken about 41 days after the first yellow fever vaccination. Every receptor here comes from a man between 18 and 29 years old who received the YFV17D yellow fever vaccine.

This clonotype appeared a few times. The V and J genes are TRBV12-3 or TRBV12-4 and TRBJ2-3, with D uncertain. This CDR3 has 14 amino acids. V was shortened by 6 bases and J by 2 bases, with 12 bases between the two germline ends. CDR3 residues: CASSPRQVTDTQYF. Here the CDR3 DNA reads TGTGCCAGCAGCCCCAGACAAGTCACAGATACGCAGTATTTT.

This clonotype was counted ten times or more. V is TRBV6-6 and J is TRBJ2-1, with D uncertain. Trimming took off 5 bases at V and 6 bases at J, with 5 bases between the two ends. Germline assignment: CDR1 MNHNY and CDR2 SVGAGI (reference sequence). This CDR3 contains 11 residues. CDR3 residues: CASSRANEQFF. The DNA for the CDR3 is TGTGCCAGCAGTCGAGCCAATGAGCAGTTCTTC.

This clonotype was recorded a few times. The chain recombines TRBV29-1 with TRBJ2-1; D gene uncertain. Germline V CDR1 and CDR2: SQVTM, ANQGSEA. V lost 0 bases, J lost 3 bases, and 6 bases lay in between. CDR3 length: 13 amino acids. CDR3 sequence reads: CSVEEGGYNEQFF. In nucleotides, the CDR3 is TGCAGCGTTGAAGAGGGCGGCTACAATGAGCAGTTCTTC.

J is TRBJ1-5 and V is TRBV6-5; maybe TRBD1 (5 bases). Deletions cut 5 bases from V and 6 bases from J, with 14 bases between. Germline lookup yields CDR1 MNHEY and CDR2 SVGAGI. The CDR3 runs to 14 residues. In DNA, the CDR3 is TGTGCCAGCAGTCACGGGGGGGTCTTTCAGCCCCAGCATTTT. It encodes CASSHGGVFQPQHF.

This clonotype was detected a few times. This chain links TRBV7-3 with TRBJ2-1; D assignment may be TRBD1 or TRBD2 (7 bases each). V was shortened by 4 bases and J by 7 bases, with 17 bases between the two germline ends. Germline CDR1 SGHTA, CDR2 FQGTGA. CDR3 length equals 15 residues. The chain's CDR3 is CASSSQGGAPNEQFF. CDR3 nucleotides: TGTGCCAGCAGCTCCCAGGGGGGGGCCCCAAATGAGCAGTTCTTC.